In its sample, the clone carrying this T cell receptor beta chain was seen a few times. Its specificity is unknown. This sample was included in a study of blood T cells in healthy people across ages. It was with a sample-barcoded 5' primer and a J-beta primer mix that a second PCR of about 6 to 12 cycles was run. Each single sample gave us at least 3 million CDR3-containing paired-end reads. TCRdb recomputed calls from the 5' RACE reads with MiXCR, one row per CDR3 protein. The sample has roughly 1.5 million distinct CDR3 sequences, roughly 43% seen once; the top ten hold approximately 4%. The V and J ends lost 2 bases and 3 bases respectively, with 35 bases between them. The CDR3 contains 22 residues. Germline V gene lookup returns CDR1 MNHEY and CDR2 SVGAGI. Whole-study findings and limits: Because donor CMV status was unknown, expanded clonotype changes were possibly confounded. Underestimates were what the diversity estimates from one million T cells were considered to be.

The sequence came from a young woman in good health. The V call is TRBV6-5, the J call TRBJ2-7; D is possibly TRBD2 (5 bases). Sequenced sample: blood. As DNA, the CDR3 is TGTGCCAGCAGTTACGACGCTAAGGCGGGCAGAGAGCGGAGCTCACCCTTCTACGAGCAGTACTTC. This encodes CASSYDAKAGRERSSPFYEQYF.